These 2 T cell receptor beta chains came from one sample sequenced in a study of CD4 and CD8 cells across lung adenocarcinoma regions. Each CDR3 protein is one row after TCRdb ran MiXCR on the PCR reads. The repertoire holds thousands of distinct CDR3 sequences, with 53% as singletons. The sequenced sample consisted of CD8+ T cells from the center of a lung tumor. Receptors were obtained from a male donor with lung adenocarcinoma. The CD4 and CD8 labels of this study may be unreliable.

The chain couples TRBV10-1 to TRBJ2-1; 10 bases line up with TRBD2. The junction had 4 bases not matched to a gene; V was cut back by 4 bases and J by 1 base. Looked up from germline, CDR1 is WNHNN and CDR2 is SYGVQD (reference sequence). CDR3 length equals 16 residues. This CDR3 is CASSGQRGGSYNEQFF. For the CDR3, the DNA is TGCGCCAGCAGTGGACAGCGGGGGGGTTCCTACAATGAGCAGTTCTTC.

The chain carries TRBV27 and TRBJ2-2; 11 nucleotides match TRBD1. Germline lookup yields CDR1 MNHEY and CDR2 SMNVEV (reference sequence). V shed 6 bases, J shed 5 bases, and the junction held 2 bases outside the gene matches. This CDR3 region has 14 residues. CDR3 loop: CASRGQGETGELFF. Written as DNA, the CDR3 is TGTGCCAGCAGGGGACAGGGGGAGACCGGGGAGCTGTTTTTT.